The rows below give T cell receptor beta chains drawn from one sample of a study of T cells after yellow fever vaccination. TCRdb fed the 5' RACE reads into MiXCR, producing one record per CDR3 protein. The repertoire holds about 630,000 distinct CDR3 sequences, with over 9% as singletons. The starting material was PBMCs, obtained on the day of the yellow fever booster vaccination. The receptors were sampled from a man aged 25 to 40 who received the YFV17D yellow fever vaccine. Each CDR3 is given with its conserved first and last residue. A D gene is named only where the DNA matches it firmly. The size field is filled for only some rows; it gives once, few, many or a size class.

TRBV20-1	NA	TRBJ2-7	NA	CSARASTNVGYEQYF	TGCAGTGCTAGGGCCAGCACCAATGTCGGGTACGAGCAGTACTTC
TRBV18	NA	TRBJ1-1	NA	CASSQSSLNTEAFF	TGTGCCAGCTCTCAATCCAGCCTGAACACTGAAGCTTTCTTT
TRBV5-4	once	TRBJ2-5	TRBD2	CASSPTSGSFGKTQYF	TGTGCCAGCAGTCCAACTAGCGGGAGCTTCGGGAAGACCCAGTACTTC
TRBV5-6	NA	TRBJ1-5	NA	CASSQGQWNQPQHF	TGTGCCAGCAGCCAAGGACAGTGGAATCAGCCCCAGCATTTT
TRBV15	few	TRBJ2-1	NA	CATSYALYNEQFF	TGTGCCACCAGCTACGCTCTCTACAATGAGCAGTTCTTC
TRBV6-6	NA	TRBJ1-4	NA	CASSYIGNEKLFF	TGTGCCAGCAGTTACATCGGGAATGAAAAACTGTTTTTT
TRBV20-1	NA	TRBJ2-1	TRBD2	CSASSLAAYNEQFF	TGCAGTGCTAGTTCCCTAGCGGCCTACAATGAGCAGTTCTTC
TRBV29-1	few	TRBJ2-5	NA	CSVRQETQYF	TGCAGCGTGAGACAAGAGACCCAGTACTTC
TRBV28	NA	TRBJ1-5	NA	CASRPREYSNQPQHF	TGTGCCAGCAGACCCAGGGAGTATAGCAATCAGCCCCAGCATTTT
TRBV20-1	few	TRBJ2-1	NA	CSATVLGNEQFF	TGCAGTGCAACCGTCTTAGGCAATGAGCAGTTCTTC
TRBV11-2	NA	TRBJ2-2	TRBD2	CASSLRGAGRDQGGELFF	TGTGCCAGCAGCCTCCGGGGAGCGGGAAGGGACCAAGGCGGGGAGCTGTTTTTT
TRBV13	NA	TRBJ2-1	NA	CASRGHPYNEQFF	TGTGCCAGCAGGGGACACCCTTACAATGAGCAGTTCTTC
TRBV5-1	few	TRBJ2-7	TRBD2	CASSARTSGISSYEQYF	TGCGCCAGCAGCGCCAGGACTAGCGGGATCTCATCCTACGAGCAGTACTTC
TRBV20-1	NA	TRBJ2-7	TRBD1	CSARDPGGTYEQYF	TGCAGTGCTAGAGATCCAGGGGGCACCTACGAGCAGTACTTC
TRBV10-2	NA	TRBJ2-5	NA	CASSVIGETQYF	TGCGCCAGCAGTGTGATTGGTGAGACCCAGTACTTC
TRBV12-3/TRBV12-4	NA	TRBJ1-2	NA	CATIKGMGARGYGYTF	TGTGCCACTATAAAGGGAATGGGGGCTCGGGGCTATGGCTACACCTTC
TRBV7-9	few	TRBJ2-1	NA	CASSWGELAGEQFF	TGTGCCAGCAGCTGGGGGGAATTGGCGGGTGAGCAGTTCTTC
TRBV20-1	few	TRBJ1-2	NA	CSARDWRGGYTF	TGCAGTGCTAGAGATTGGAGAGGAGGCTACACCTTC
TRBV5-1	NA	TRBJ2-5	TRBD2	CASTTRTAGVETQYF	TGCGCCAGCACAACACGGACAGCGGGAGTCGAGACCCAGTACTTC
TRBV10-3	few	TRBJ2-1	NA	CAMGPDGNEQFF	TGTGCCATGGGTCCGGATGGCAATGAGCAGTTCTTC
TRBV18	few	TRBJ2-1	NA	CASSPGGVEQFF	TGTGCCAGCTCCCCAGGAGGTGTTGAGCAGTTCTTC
TRBV14	NA	TRBJ1-4	NA	CASSRTANEKLFF	TGTGCCAGCAGCCGGACAGCTAATGAAAAACTGTTTTTT
TRBV7-9	few	TRBJ2-7	NA	CASTLGARNEQYF	TGTGCCAGCACCCTGGGGGCCCGGAACGAGCAGTACTTC
TRBV6-1	NA	TRBJ1-2	TRBD1	CASISSGQGGYGYTF	TGTGCCAGCATCTCCTCTGGACAGGGCGGATATGGCTACACCTTC
TRBV9	few	TRBJ2-3	TRBD2	CASSVGRAGEGMDTQYF	TGTGCCAGCAGCGTAGGGAGGGCGGGAGAGGGGATGGATACGCAGTATTTT
TRBV6-1	NA	TRBJ2-4	NA	CASSPDSLLAKNIQYF	TGTGCCAGCAGCCCCGACAGCTTATTAGCCAAAAACATTCAGTACTTC
TRBV14	few	TRBJ2-7	TRBD2	CASSQDVGPMAGGPFKRSYEQYF	TGTGCCAGCAGCCAAGATGTGGGCCCCATGGCGGGAGGGCCTTTCAAGAGGTCCTACGAGCAGTACTTC
TRBV7-3	few	TRBJ2-3	NA	CASSLVHRSTDTQYF	TGTGCCAGCAGCTTAGTTCACAGAAGCACAGATACGCAGTATTTT
TRBV7-9	NA	TRBJ2-1	NA	CARGVENEQFF	TGTGCCAGGGGGGTAGAGAATGAGCAGTTCTTC
TRBV10-3	few	TRBJ2-5	NA	CAISLQGGEETQYF	TGTGCCATCAGCCTCCAGGGAGGCGAGGAGACCCAGTACTTC
TRBV15	few	TRBJ2-1	NA	CASAPEVGNEQFF	TGTGCCTCTGCACCGGAGGTGGGGAATGAGCAGTTCTTC
TRBV23-1	few	TRBJ2-7	NA	CASSQLAVTYEQYF	TGCGCCAGCAGTCAATTGGCAGTGACCTACGAGCAGTACTTC
TRBV7-2	NA	TRBJ2-1	NA	CASSFLGLAAYNEQFF	TGTGCCAGCAGCTTCCTCGGGCTAGCTGCCTACAATGAGCAGTTCTTC
TRBV7-2	many	TRBJ2-5	TRBD2	CASRLTSTSGMGETQYF	TGTGCCAGCAGACTAACGTCGACTAGCGGAATGGGGGAGACCCAGTACTTC
TRBV3-1	NA	TRBJ2-2	TRBD1	CASGDRGYNGELFF	TGTGCCAGCGGCGACAGGGGATACAACGGGGAGCTGTTTTTT
TRBV9	NA	TRBJ2-2	NA	CASSVTQAANTGELFF	TGTGCCAGCAGCGTAACTCAGGCGGCAAACACCGGGGAGCTGTTTTTT
TRBV9	NA	TRBJ2-1	TRBD2	CASSVEGGRAYNEQFF	TGTGCCAGCAGCGTAGAAGGCGGGAGGGCCTACAATGAGCAGTTCTTC
TRBV7-2	few	TRBJ2-7	TRBD2	CASSLDAGGGSYEQYF	TGTGCCAGCAGCTTAGATGCGGGAGGGGGATCCTACGAGCAGTACTTC
TRBV4-3	few	TRBJ1-1	TRBD1	CASSPSTGRNTEAFF	TGCGCCAGCAGCCCCTCGACAGGGCGGAACACTGAAGCTTTCTTT
TRBV29-1	NA	TRBJ2-1	TRBD1	CSVLPGQGDNEQFF	TGCAGCGTTCTACCGGGACAGGGGGACAATGAGCAGTTCTTC
TRBV9	many	TRBJ2-7	TRBD2	CASSVDGSGTYEQYF	TGTGCCAGCAGCGTAGATGGTAGCGGGACCTACGAGCAGTACTTC
TRBV5-4	few	TRBJ2-7	NA	CASSLGGGGSPYEQYF	TGTGCCAGCAGCTTGGGAGGGGGAGGGTCCCCCTACGAGCAGTACTTC
TRBV20-1	NA	TRBJ2-7	NA	CSARDPIAGINYEQYF	TGCAGTGCTAGAGACCCCATAGCAGGGATTAACTACGAGCAGTACTTC
TRBV29-1	NA	TRBJ2-3	TRBD2	CSVEGLAGGTDTQYF	TGCAGCGTGGAGGGACTAGCGGGAGGAACAGATACGCAGTATTTT
TRBV6-2/TRBV6-3	few	TRBJ2-3	NA	CASSQWDTQYF	TGTGCCAGCAGTCAATGGGATACGCAGTATTTT
TRBV10-3	NA	TRBJ2-1	TRBD2	CAILAGGPHNEQFF	TGTGCCATCCTGGCGGGAGGTCCCCACAATGAGCAGTTCTTC
TRBV6-2/TRBV6-3	few	TRBJ2-2	NA	CASSYNPRGGELFF	TGTGCCAGCAGTTACAACCCTCGGGGCGGGGAGCTGTTTTTT
TRBV10-3	NA	TRBJ1-1	NA	CAIAREATEAFF	TGTGCCATCGCAAGGGAGGCGACTGAAGCTTTCTTT
TRBV20-1	NA	TRBJ2-5	NA	CSARDPVGDLWAQYF	TGCAGTGCTAGAGATCCCGTCGGGGACCTCTGGGCCCAGTACTTC
TRBV4-3	NA	TRBJ2-1	TRBD2	CASSQILGLAGNRHF	TGCGCCAGCAGCCAAATCTTAGGGCTAGCGGGAAACAGGCACTTC
TRBV23-1	NA	TRBJ2-2	TRBD2	CASSHRTSGDHDTGELFF	TGCGCCAGCAGCCACCGGACTAGCGGGGACCACGACACCGGGGAGCTGTTTTTT
TRBV6-5	NA	TRBJ1-5	NA	CASSYGYRNKNQPQHF	TGTGCCAGCAGTTACGGATACAGGAACAAGAATCAGCCCCAGCATTTT
TRBV12-3/TRBV12-4	few	TRBJ2-5	NA	CASVQTGKETQYF	TGTGCCAGCGTCCAGACCGGTAAAGAGACCCAGTACTTC
TRBV7-2	many	TRBJ1-2	TRBD1	CASSPGQVVDGYTF	TGTGCCAGCAGCCCAGGACAGGTCGTGGATGGCTACACCTTC
TRBV2	NA	TRBJ1-5	NA	CASRESRGQPQHF	TGTGCCAGCAGGGAAAGCCGTGGGCAGCCCCAGCATTTT